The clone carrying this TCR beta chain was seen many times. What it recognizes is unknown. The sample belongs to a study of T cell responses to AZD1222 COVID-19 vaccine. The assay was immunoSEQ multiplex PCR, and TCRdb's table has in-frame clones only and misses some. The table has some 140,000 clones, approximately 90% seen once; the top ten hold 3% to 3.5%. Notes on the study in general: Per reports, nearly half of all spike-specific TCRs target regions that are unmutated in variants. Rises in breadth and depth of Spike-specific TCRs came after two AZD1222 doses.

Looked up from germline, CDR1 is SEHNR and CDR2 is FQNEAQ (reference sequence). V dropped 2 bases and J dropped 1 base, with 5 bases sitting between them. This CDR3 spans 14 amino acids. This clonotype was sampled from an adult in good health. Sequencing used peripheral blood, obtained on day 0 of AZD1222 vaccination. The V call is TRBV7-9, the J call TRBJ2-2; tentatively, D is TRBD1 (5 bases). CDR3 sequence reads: CASSLQGNTGELFF. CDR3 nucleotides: TGTGCCAGCAGCTTACAGGGGAACACCGGGGAGCTGTTTTTT. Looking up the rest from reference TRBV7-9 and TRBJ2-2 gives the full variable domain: DTGVSQNPRHKITKRGQNVTFRCDPISEHNRLYWYRQTLGQGPEFLTYFQNEAQLEKSRLLSDRFSAERPKGSFSTLEIQRTEQGDSAMYLCASSLQGNTGELFFGEGSRLTVL.